This passage covers 9 T cell receptor beta chains from one sample sequenced in a study of shared clonotypes between healthy human individuals. Using immunoSEQ multiplex PCR, the repertoire was profiled, and TCRdb retains in-frame clones only, with some absent. The sample consists of 2 million to 2.5 million clones, approximately 95% of them appearing once. What was sequenced was naive CD4+ T cells sorted from blood. The subset was: CD45RA+ positively selected. These receptors originate from a man aged 18 to 29 in good health.

This rearrangement joins TRBV7-3 to TRBJ2-2, with D unclear. Germline V gene sequence: CDR1 SGHTA, CDR2 FQGTGA. The CDR3 is 16 amino acids. V was clipped by 5 bases and J by 6 bases, with 19 bases between them. CDR3 region: CASSPYTGLNPGELFF. The CDR3 coding sequence is TGTGCCAGCAGCCCCTATACCGGTCTCAACCCCGGGGAGCTGTTTTTT.

The CDR3 DNA is TGTGCCAGCAGTGAAGAGTCCAGGGGGCAGGGCTACACCTTC. Translation gives CASSEESRGQGYTF. The chain recombines TRBV6-1 with TRBJ1-2, with 8 nucleotides matching TRBD1. Germline V gives CDR1 MNHNS, CDR2 SASEGT. The V segment lost 1 base and the J segment 8 bases; nucleotides outside the gene matches: 6. CDR3 length: 14 residues.

The chain carries TRBV5-1 and TRBJ1-2, with 8 nucleotides matching TRBD1. V shed 4 bases, J shed 6 bases, and the junction held 11 bases outside the gene matches. The CDR3 sequence is 15 residues long. Germline V gene sequence: CDR1 SGHRS, CDR2 YFSETQ. CDR3 residues: CASSPDWTGIDGYTF. The CDR3 bases are TGCGCCAGCAGCCCAGATTGGACAGGGATTGATGGCTACACCTTC. Complete variable domain (other parts from reference TRBV5-1 and TRBJ1-2): KAGVTQTPRYLIKTRGQQVTLSCSPISGHRSVSWYQQTPGQGLQFLFEYFSETQRNKGNFPGRFSGRQFSNSRSEMNVSTLELGDSALYLCASSPDWTGIDGYTFGSGTRLTVV.

This sequence joins TRBV5-1 and TRBJ2-7; 7 nucleotides match TRBD1. V lost 4 bases, J lost 3 bases, and 7 bases stayed unmatched. The CDR3 is 14 amino acids. Germline V lookup: CDR1 SGHRS, CDR2 YFSETQ. Here the CDR3 reads CASSLGTALYEQYF. For the CDR3, the DNA is TGCGCCAGCAGCCTTGGGACAGCCCTCTACGAGCAGTACTTC.

The chain couples TRBV2 to TRBJ1-2; D not resolved. Looked up from germline, CDR1 is SNHLY and CDR2 is FYNNEI. V was pared by 6 bases and J by 4 bases, with 18 bases between. The CDR3 contains 15 residues. CDR3 nucleotides: TGTGCCAGCAGGATAGAACATGGGGAACGCTATGGCTACACCTTC. Its protein product is CASRIEHGERYGYTF.

The rearrangement links TRBV30 to TRBJ1-2; D uncertain. Germline V lookup: CDR1 GTSNPN, CDR2 SVGIG (reference sequence). The CDR3 extends over 13 amino acids. V lost 3 bases and J 8 bases, leaving 16 bases between the germline ends. This CDR3 is CAWSPDLLRGYTF. In nucleotides, the CDR3 is TGTGCCTGGAGCCCCGACCTATTACGAGGCTACACCTTC.

The chain is built from TRBV29-1 and TRBJ2-3, with 7 bases matching TRBD2. The J segment lost 5 bases and the V segment lost 6 bases, leaving 5 bases of the junction unmatched. The CDR3 sequence is 12 residues long. CDR1 SQVTM and CDR2 ANQGSEA come from the germline V gene. The CDR3 spells CSVGSGGDTQYF. The CDR3 DNA sequence: TGCAGCGTAGGGTCGGGGGGAGATACGCAGTATTTT.

The V and J genes are TRBV18 and TRBJ2-5, with a possible D match to TRBD1 (5 bases). Germline-derived CDR1 and CDR2 are KGHSH and LQKENI. Between the trimmed V and J ends, which lost 3 bases and 5 bases, there was a span of 10 bases. The CDR3 extends over 13 amino acids. CDR3 nucleotides: TGTGCCAGCTCACCGGGGCTGTGGGAGACCCAGTACTTC. Protein: CASSPGLWETQYF.

The V call is TRBV18, the J call TRBJ1-2; tentatively, D is TRBD1 (5 bases). Germline V lookup: CDR1 KGHSH, CDR2 LQKENI. Trimming cost V 2 bases and J 8 bases, with 12 bases left between them. The CDR3 totals 13 residues. CDR3 bases: TGTGCCAGCTCACCATCGGGGGAGAGAGGCTACACCTTC. It is translated as CASSPSGERGYTF.